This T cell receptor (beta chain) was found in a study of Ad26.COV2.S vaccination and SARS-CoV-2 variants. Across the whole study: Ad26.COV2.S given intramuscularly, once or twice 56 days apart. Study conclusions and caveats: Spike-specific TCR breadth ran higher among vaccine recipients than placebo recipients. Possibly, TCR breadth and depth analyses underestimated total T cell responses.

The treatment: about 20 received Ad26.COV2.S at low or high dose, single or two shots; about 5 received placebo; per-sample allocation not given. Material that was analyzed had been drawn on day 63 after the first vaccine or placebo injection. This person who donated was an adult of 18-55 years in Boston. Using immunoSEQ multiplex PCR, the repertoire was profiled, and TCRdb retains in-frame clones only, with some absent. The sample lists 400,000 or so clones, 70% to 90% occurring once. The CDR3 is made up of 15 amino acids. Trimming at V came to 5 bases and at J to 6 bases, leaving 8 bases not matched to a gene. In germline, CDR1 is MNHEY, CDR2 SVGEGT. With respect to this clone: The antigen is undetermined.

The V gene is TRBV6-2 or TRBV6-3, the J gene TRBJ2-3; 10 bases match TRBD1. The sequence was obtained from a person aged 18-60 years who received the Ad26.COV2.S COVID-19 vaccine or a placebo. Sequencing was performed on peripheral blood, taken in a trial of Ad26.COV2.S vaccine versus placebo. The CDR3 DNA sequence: TGTGCCAGCAGTCCGTCCCGGGACAGGGGTGATACGCAGTATTTT. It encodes CASSPSRDRGDTQYF.